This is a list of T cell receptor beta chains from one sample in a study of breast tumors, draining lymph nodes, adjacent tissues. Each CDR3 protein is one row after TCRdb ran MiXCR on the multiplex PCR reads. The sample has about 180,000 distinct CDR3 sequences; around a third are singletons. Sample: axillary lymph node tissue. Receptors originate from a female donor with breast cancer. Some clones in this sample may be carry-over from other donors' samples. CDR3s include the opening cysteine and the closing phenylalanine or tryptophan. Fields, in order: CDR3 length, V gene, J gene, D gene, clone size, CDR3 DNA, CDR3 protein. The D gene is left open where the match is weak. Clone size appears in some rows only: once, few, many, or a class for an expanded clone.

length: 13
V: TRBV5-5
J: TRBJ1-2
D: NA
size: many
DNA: TGTGCCAGCAGCTTGCTACAGGCCTATGGCTACACCTTC
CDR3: CASSLLQAYGYTF

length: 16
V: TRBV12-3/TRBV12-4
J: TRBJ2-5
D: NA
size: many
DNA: TGTGCCAGCAGTTTTGGGCAACCTCTACCCCAAGAGACCCAGTACTTC
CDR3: CASSFGQPLPQETQYF

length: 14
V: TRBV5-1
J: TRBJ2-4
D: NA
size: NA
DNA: TGTGCCAGCAGCCAAGGAGATAGGGGAAACATTCAGTACTTC
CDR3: CASSQGDRGNIQYF

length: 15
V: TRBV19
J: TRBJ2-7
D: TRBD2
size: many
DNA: TGTGCCAGTAGTGTGGGACTAGCGGCGAGCTACGAGCAGTACTTC
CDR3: CASSVGLAASYEQYF

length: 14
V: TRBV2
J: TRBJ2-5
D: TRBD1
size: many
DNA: TGTGCCAGCAGGAGGGACAGGGTTGACGAGACCCAGTACTTC
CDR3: CASRRDRVDETQYF

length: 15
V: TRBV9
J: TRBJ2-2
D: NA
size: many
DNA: TGTGCCAGCAGCGTAGAGGGGAGTTACACCGGGGAGCTGTTTTTT
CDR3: CASSVEGSYTGELFF

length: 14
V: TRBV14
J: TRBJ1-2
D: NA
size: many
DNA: TGTGCCAGCAGCCAAGCGGGGGGCGGCTATGGCTACACCTTC
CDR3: CASSQAGGGYGYTF

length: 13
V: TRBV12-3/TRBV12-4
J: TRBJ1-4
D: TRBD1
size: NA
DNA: TGTGCCAGCAGCCAAGGGGGCAATGAAAAACTGTTTTTT
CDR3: CASSQGGNEKLFF

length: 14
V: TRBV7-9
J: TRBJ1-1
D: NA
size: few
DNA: TGTGCCAGCAGCTTAGGAGGGGAAAGTATTGAAGCTCTCTTT
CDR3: CASSLGGESIEALF

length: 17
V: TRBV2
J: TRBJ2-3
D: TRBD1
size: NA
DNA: TGTGCCAGCAGTCCGTGGACAGGGGGATTCTACGCAGATACGCAGTATTTT
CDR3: CASSPWTGGFYADTQYF

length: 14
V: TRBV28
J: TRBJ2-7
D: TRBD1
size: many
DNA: TGTGCCAGCAGCCCATGGGCAGGGGGCTACGAGCAGTACTTC
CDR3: CASSPWAGGYEQYF

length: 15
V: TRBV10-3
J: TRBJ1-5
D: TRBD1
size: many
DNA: TGTGCCATCAGTGACCGGACAGGGAGAGATCAGCCCCAGCATTTT
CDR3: CAISDRTGRDQPQHF

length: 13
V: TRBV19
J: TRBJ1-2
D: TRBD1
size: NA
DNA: TGTGCCAGTAGTATGTCGCGACAGGGGGGCTACACCTTC
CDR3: CASSMSRQGGYTF

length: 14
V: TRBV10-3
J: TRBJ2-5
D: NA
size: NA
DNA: TGTGCCATCAGATCTCAGCCAGGGTGGGAGACCCAGTACTTC
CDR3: CAIRSQPGWETQYF

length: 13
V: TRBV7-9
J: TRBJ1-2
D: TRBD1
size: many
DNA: TGTGCCAGCAGGGACCTAAGGGGGCAAAGCTACACCTTC
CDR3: CASRDLRGQSYTF

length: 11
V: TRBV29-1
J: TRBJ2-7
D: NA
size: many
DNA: TGCAGCGTTGGGGGGTCTGGTGAGCAGTACTTC
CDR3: CSVGGSGEQYF

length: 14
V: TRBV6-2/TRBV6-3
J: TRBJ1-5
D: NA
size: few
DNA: TGTGCCAGCAGTTACGAAGGGGGTTGGCAGCCCCAGCATTTT
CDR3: CASSYEGGWQPQHF

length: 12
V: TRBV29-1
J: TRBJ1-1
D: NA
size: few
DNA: TGCAGCGGCGAGCGGGAGGCCCCTGAAGCTTTCTTT
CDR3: CSGEREAPEAFF

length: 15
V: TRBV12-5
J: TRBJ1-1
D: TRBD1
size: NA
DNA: TGTGCTAGTGGTTTGGTCGGGACAGCGAACACTGAAGCTTTCTTT
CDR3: CASGLVGTANTEAFF

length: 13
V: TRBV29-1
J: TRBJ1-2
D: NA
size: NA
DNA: TGCAGCCCAAGACTAGGGGACCTCTATGGCTACACCTTC
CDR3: CSPRLGDLYGYTF

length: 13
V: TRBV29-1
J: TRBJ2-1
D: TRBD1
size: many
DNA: TGCAGCGGCGGAACCGGGACAGGTGGTGAGCAGTTCTTC
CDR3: CSGGTGTGGEQFF

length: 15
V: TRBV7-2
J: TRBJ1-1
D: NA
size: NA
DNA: TGTGCCAGCAGCCGTACCGGACAAACGAACACTGAAGCTTTCTTT
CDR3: CASSRTGQTNTEAFF

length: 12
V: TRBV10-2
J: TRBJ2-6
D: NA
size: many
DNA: TGCGCCAGCAGGGATGGGGCCAACGTCCTGACTTTC
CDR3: CASRDGANVLTF

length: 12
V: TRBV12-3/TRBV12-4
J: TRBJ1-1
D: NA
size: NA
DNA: TGTGCCAGCAGACAACAAGGCGCTGAAGCTTTCTTT
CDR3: CASRQQGAEAFF

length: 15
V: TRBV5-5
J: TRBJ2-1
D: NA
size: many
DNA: TGTGCCAGCAGCTTATCGCGGACTACCCTCCTGCACCAGTTCTTC
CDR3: CASSLSRTTLLHQFF

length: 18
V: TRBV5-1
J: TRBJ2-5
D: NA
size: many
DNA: TGCGCCAGCAGCTTGACCCCTCATGGGACCCGCCGCGAGGAGACCCAGTACTTC
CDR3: CASSLTPHGTRREETQYF

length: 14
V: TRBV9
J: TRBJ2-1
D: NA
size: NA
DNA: TGTGCCAGCAGCTCCCGGACAGCCTACAGTGAGCAGTTCTTC
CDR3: CASSSRTAYSEQFF

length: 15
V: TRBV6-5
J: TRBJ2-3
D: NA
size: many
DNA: TGTGCCAGCAGTTACCACCCGATACCCACAAATACGCAGTATTTT
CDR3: CASSYHPIPTNTQYF

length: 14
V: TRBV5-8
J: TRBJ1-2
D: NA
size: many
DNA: TGTGCCAGCAGCCATGGACACTCGCCGGATGGCTACACCTTC
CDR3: CASSHGHSPDGYTF

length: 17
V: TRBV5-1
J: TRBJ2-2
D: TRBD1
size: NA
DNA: TGCGCCAGCAGCCCAACATCGACAGGGATGGGCACCGGGGAGCTGTTTTTT
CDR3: CASSPTSTGMGTGELFF

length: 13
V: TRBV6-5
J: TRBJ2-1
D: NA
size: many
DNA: TGTGCCAGCAGTTACTCGTTGTCCTCCAGGCCAGTCTTC
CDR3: CASSYSLSSRPVF

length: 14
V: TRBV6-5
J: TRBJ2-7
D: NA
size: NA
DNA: TGTGCCAGCAGTTACTCCCGATACTCCTACGAGCAGTACTTC
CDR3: CASSYSRYSYEQYF

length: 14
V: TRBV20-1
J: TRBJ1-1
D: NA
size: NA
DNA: TGCAGTGCGGGCCGAGGACTTTCGAACACTGAAGCTTTCTTT
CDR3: CSAGRGLSNTEAFF

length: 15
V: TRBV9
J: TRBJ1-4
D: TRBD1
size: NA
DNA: TGTGCCAGCAGCGTAGAAGTCAGGGGGCTTGGAAAACTGTTTTTT
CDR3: CASSVEVRGLGKLFF

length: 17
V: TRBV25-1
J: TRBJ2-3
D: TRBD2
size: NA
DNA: TGTGCCAGCAGTTTACAGGGGGGGACTAGCGACACAGATACGCAGTATTTT
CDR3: CASSLQGGTSDTDTQYF

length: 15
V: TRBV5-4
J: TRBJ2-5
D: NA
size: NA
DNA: TGTGCCAGCAGCTTGGACAGGGCGCCCTCGGAGACCCAGTACTTC
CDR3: CASSLDRAPSETQYF

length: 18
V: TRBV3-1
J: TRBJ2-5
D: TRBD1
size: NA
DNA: TGTGCCAGCAGCCACCCCTCCTTGACAGGGCCCCTCCAAGAGACCCAGTACTTC
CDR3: CASSHPSLTGPLQETQYF

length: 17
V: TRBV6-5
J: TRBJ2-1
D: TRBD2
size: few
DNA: TGTGCCAGCAGTCACTCGTTGGTAGCGGGAGGATTCGATGAGCAGTTCTTC
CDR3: CASSHSLVAGGFDEQFF

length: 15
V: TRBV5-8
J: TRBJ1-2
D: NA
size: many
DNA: TGTGCCAGCAGCTTTGAGAGCGGGTTCACTTATGGCTACACCTTC
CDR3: CASSFESGFTYGYTF

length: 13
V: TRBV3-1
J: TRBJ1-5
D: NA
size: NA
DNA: TGTGCCAGCAGCCAAGAAAAATTTCAGCCCCAGCATTTT
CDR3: CASSQEKFQPQHF

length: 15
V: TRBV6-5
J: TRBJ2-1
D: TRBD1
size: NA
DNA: TGTGCCAGCAGTTACTCGGGACAGGGCGACAATGAGCAGTTCTTC
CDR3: CASSYSGQGDNEQFF